These 7 T cell receptor beta chains share one sample of origin, sequenced in a study of T-cell memory formation after mild COVID-19. TCRdb re-called the 5' RACE reads with MiXCR, one entry per CDR3 protein. The data show around 150,000 distinct CDR3 sequences, with about 15% seen just once and approximately 14% held by the top ten. Sequencing input: PBMCs or a T cell subset sorted from them (not recorded which). These receptors originate from an adult woman who had mild COVID-19 (a few samples of this study predate the infection). Cell type and time point are not known.

The chain combines TRBV29-1 with TRBJ2-3; 11 positions match TRBD2. After removal of 5 bases from V and 6 bases from J, the junction contained 7 bases not matched to a gene. Germline CDR1 is SQVTM and CDR2 is ANQGSEA. The CDR3 has 14 amino acids. The CDR3 here is CSVWASGRLDTQYF. The CDR3 nucleotides read TGCAGCGTTTGGGCTAGCGGGAGGCTTGATACGCAGTATTTT.

A few counts support this clonotype. Its ends do not fully match the called genes, so a read error is possible. The chain is built from TRBV7-7 and TRBJ2-5; D is unclear. CDR3 length: 12 amino acids. Looked up from germline, CDR1 is SSHAT and CDR2 is FNYEAQ (reference sequence). CDR3 loop: CASSAHQETQYF. In DNA, the CDR3 is TGTGCTAGCAGCGCACACCAAGAGACCCAGTACTTC.

This chain uses TRBV7-2 with TRBJ1-2; TRBD1 matches at 8 bases. The germline CDR1 and CDR2 sequences are SGHTA and FQGNSA. CDR3 size: 12 residues. V was pared by 5 bases and J by 8 bases, with 4 bases of the junction left unmatched. For the CDR3, the DNA is TGTGCCAGCAGCCCGACAGGGGAGGGCTACACCTTC. Encoded protein: CASSPTGEGYTF.

At least ten counts were recorded for this clonotype. The chain carries TRBV25-1 and TRBJ2-7; weak D call: TRBD1 (6 bases). Between the trimmed V and J ends, which lost 3 bases and 1 base, there was a span of 10 bases. Germline CDR1 and CDR2: MGHDK and SYGVNS. The CDR3 contains 14 residues. The CDR3 loop reads CASSDRGPSYEQYF. The CDR3 DNA follows: TGTGCCAGCAGTGACAGGGGACCTTCCTACGAGCAGTACTTC.

The gene calls are TRBV7-9 and TRBJ2-1; D gene uncertain. V was clipped by 1 base and J by 8 bases, with 15 bases between them. CDR3 length equals 15 residues. From germline, CDR1 is SEHNR and CDR2 FQNEAQ (reference sequence). CDR3 DNA sequence: TGTGCCAGCAGCTTAGTTTTTGTACGGGTGGATGAGCAGTTCTTC. Translating gives CASSLVFVRVDEQFF.

The V and J genes are TRBV7-9 and TRBJ1-5, with D unresolved. V was cut by 1 base and J by 6 bases, with 4 bases left in between. CDR1 SEHNR and CDR2 FQNEAQ come from the germline V gene (reference sequence). There are 12 residues in the CDR3. The CDR3 nucleotides read TGTGCCAGCAGCTTAGAACCTCAGCCCCAGCATTTT. Protein: CASSLEPQPQHF.

This clonotype was seen many times. This chain uses TRBV18 with TRBJ2-1, with D uncertain. Germline values: CDR1 KGHSH, CDR2 LQKENI. The CDR3 runs 12 residues. V was trimmed by 2 bases and J by 4 bases, leaving 3 bases between them. CDR3 DNA: TGTGCCAGCTCACCAACATACAATGAGCAGTTCTTC. It codes for CASSPTYNEQFF.